This TCR beta chain appears in the sequencing data of a study of cytomegalovirus exposure and HLA in healthy donors (dated by TCRdb to about 2017). At the level of the whole study: In an earlier analysis of roughly 500 of the donors, 276 Gb of sequence data and just under 120 million unique TCR beta sequences from about 190 million T cells were reported. HLA typing covered class I and class II loci at four-digit resolution. In a later genetic analysis, genome-wide SNP genotypes for about 55% of the roughly 670 donors were used, and that subset was treated as a discovery cohort. Typing coverage differed by locus: A, B, C, DRB1 and DQB1 were typed in roughly 620-640 donors, DQA1 in 500 to 550, DPA1 in approximately 600, and DPB1 in 450 to 480. Every repertoire in the discovery cohort had been generated on one and the same sequencing platform. Of the roughly 400 genotyped donors, 65% to 90% fell in the genetic ancestry cluster associated with self-reported Caucasian donors. The later analysis used no new phenotypic data to find candidate immune exposures, relying instead on TCR beta sequences and their occurrence across donors. To decide whether each TCR beta V gene segment behaved as functional or pseudogenic, an earlier analysis of approximately 620 of the donors relied on high-throughput TCR beta sequencing. Besides the first cohort of some 670 subjects, a separate validation cohort made up of over 100 different subjects was used. In a later analysis, previously published TCR beta repertoires from some 640 donors were re-analyzed and high-resolution HLA genotyping was added so that TCR occurrence patterns could be studied. An early release that covered roughly 600 HLA-typed donors contained approximately 300 gigabases of sequencing data and around 80 million unique TCR sequences. Donor age, sex, ethnicity and CMV serostatus were compiled alongside the repertoire data. The study aimed to test whether signatures of past pathogen exposure could be identified by cataloging public T cell receptors. A handful of DR-DQ haplotypes were handled as single units for association and clustering because linkage in the cohort was strong. The T cell repertoires of some 700 subjects were profiled by immunosequencing and related to cytomegalovirus serostatus. High-throughput TCR immunosequencing, statistical association of individual TCRs with disease status, and machine learning were combined to predict cytomegalovirus infection status. Among roughly 400 genotyped donors of the cohort, an average of approximately 250,000 unique TCR beta nucleotide sequences were sequenced per donor, around 20% of them non-productive.

The paper's findings and limits, for the study overall: A total of 150 or so TCR beta chains were listed by the study as associated with cytomegalovirus. Approximately 16 rarely observed V segments, including chromosome 9 orphons, were excluded from the earlier analysis of about 500 of the donors because counts were too low. Immune exposure information for the cohort was limited to CMV serostatus. In a later genetic analysis, a missense DCLRE1C variant was associated with V-gene and J-gene trimming of TCR beta chains, and the association was replicated in an independent cohort. A later analysis associated approximately 17,000 TCR beta sequences with specific HLA alleles at a false discovery rate of 0.05. Because the 87-base-pair reads could not distinguish some IMGT-functional V segments, including TRBV6-2 and TRBV6-3, those segments were excluded. A further reported finding was that TCR beta sequences accurately predicted the HLA-A and HLA-B alleles for most subjects in the first cohort. In an earlier analysis of 500 to 650 of the donors, most TCR beta V segments appeared in productive rearrangements about 87% or about 30% of the time, broadly matching IMGT annotations. Most CMV-associated TCR beta chains appeared to be HLA-restricted in a later analysis, and the HLA associations seemed to be driven largely by CMV exposure. According to a later analysis, parvovirus B19, influenza, CMV and Epstein-Barr virus appeared linked to several top co-occurrence clusters. A cluster of highly shared sequence variants was judged likely to be a technical artifact of the sequencing pipeline. Cytomegalovirus status was reported to be diagnosed by the classifier with high specificity and sensitivity in both the original and validation cohorts. While some public TCRs were present in many individuals, most TCR sequences turned up only very rarely across donors. Presence/absence analyses assumed roughly uniform sequencing depth across donors, an assumption that may not hold. Compared with equally common non-associated chains, HLA-associated TCR beta chains in a later analysis were more clonally expanded and had lower generation probabilities. In a later analysis, the rate of TCR association differed among HLA loci, with DRB1 alleles having the most associated TCRs and HLA-C alleles having the fewest. Linkage disequilibrium might explain the correlated functional status among segregating V segments, but an unknown experimental factor could not be ruled out. Three of the identified cytomegalovirus-associated TCR beta chains were confirmed in vitro to be specific for cytomegalovirus antigens. The authors suggested that the approach could potentially be generalized to other disease states and immunological phenotypes. Because HLA typing was missing for some donors at each locus, association tests included only the typed subset. The cohort was sequenced for TCR beta chains only, and without alpha or paired-chain data the features that could be detected were limited. In a later genetic analysis, fewer N-insertions in productive TCRs were reported among donors in an Asian-associated ancestry cluster than the approximately 710-donor mean. When HLA alleles, especially DR and DQ, strongly co-occurred, attributing TCR associations to individual alleles was difficult.

Library preparation was by the immunoSEQ multiplex PCR assay. The multiplex PCR relied on a mix of 60 forward primers for TCR Vbeta segments and 13 reverse primers for TCR Jbeta segments. The CDR3 region of rearranged TCR beta genes was amplified from genomic DNA with a multiplex PCR assay. The amplified TCR beta libraries were sequenced on the Illumina HiSeq System as 87-base-pair reads. The published analysis was carried out like this. A later analysis counted some 74 million unique TCR beta chains across the approximately 700 repertoires, and some 11 million of these chains were shared by at least two donors. A nearest-neighbor algorithm error-corrected the raw reads and collapsed the reads into unique sequences, merging closely related sequences to remove PCR and sequencing errors. Alignment of CDR3 sequences to IMGT reference sequences was used to assign V, D and J gene segments. Each retained sequence needed at least a six-nucleotide match to both a V gene segment and a J gene segment. Rearrangements were classified as productive when the CDR3 lacked stop codons and remained in frame with V and J, and all other rearrangements were classified as non-productive. Following IMGT convention, CDR3 was defined as the stretch from the second conserved V-encoded cysteine to the conserved J-encoded phenylalanine. The earlier analysis of a few hundred of the donors excluded any sequence lacking an unambiguous match to a single V gene segment. An earlier analysis of 450 to 650 of the donors called V segments functional above 56.7% productive rearrangements and segregating when the between-donor standard deviation exceeded 5%. A statistical classification framework was built to diagnose cytomegalovirus status from the catalog of TCR beta chain sequences. A later analysis assigned V and J genes by comparing TCR nucleotide sequences with IMGT/GENE-DB human TR gene sequences. The TCRdist pipeline was used in a later analysis to assign CDR3 sequences and most-parsimonious VDJ recombination scenarios. A later analysis defined each TCR beta chain by its CDR3 amino acid sequence plus V-gene family, and excluded reads lacking a unique V-gene family. In a later analysis, around 650 highly shared, low-generation-probability nucleotide sequences were removed to address suspected cross-contamination and a sequencing artifact. In a later analysis, a clonal expansion index was calculated for each public chain from normalized within-repertoire ranks of inferred template counts. Generation probabilities in a later analysis came from a VDJ recombination model fitted to out-of-frame rearrangements, and those results were checked against IGoR. In a later analysis, hypergeometric tests were used to score TCR-TCR, TCR-HLA and TCR-CMV co-occurrence, with a repertoire-size bias correction applied to TCR pairs. To estimate false discovery rates, a later analysis permuted the HLA or CMV assignments 20 times. In a later analysis, co-occurring TCRs were grouped with DBSCAN, and TCRdist sequence similarity was added when clustering was performed within HLA-allele-positive subsets. For co-occurrence clustering, repertoires with fewer than 30,000 or more than 120,000 public chains were excluded, along with several repertoires with anomalous nucleotide sharing. The immuneACCESS repertoire file appears here via TCRdb, limited to in-frame rearrangements. These files lack a portion of the clones; in checked studies, under half of the deficit traces to unresolved V genes, and the cause of the others is not known. V, J and clone size are those of that table, while D and trimming were read from the DNA. The sample has 150,000 to 200,000 clones on record, about 83% of them singletons. The ten biggest clones cover roughly 5% of the sample.

Regarding this clone: What this receptor recognizes is not known. Base qualities are missing; no much larger clone stands one base away. In the same sample, other DNA sequences code for this CDR3.

Via the germline V gene, CDR1 is SGHTA and CDR2 FQGTGA. Its CDR3 holds 15 amino acids, cysteine through phenylalanine. Of all the DNA, just the CDR3 is kept, 45 bases in frame from base 1. Clipping removes 5 bases from V and 5 bases from J, with 4 as the unmatched junction base count. In total, approximately 610 healthy bone marrow donors made up the cohort. All cohort members were sampled while nominally healthy, although unrecorded immune exposures were likely present. The donor tested CMV seropositive and was one of the 289 seropositive cohort members. A peripheral blood sample was collected from each donor, and TCR beta sequencing was performed on peripheral blood mononuclear cells. Genomic DNA extraction from the blood cell samples was performed with the Qiagen DNeasy Blood Extraction Kit.

The V and J segments used are TRBV7-3 and TRBJ2-1; 12 bases in between match TRBD2. The sequence was obtained from a girl aged 10-17 years in good health and CMV-seropositive. Material for sequencing was PBMCs. The sequenced DNA: TGTGCCAGCAGCCGGGCTAGCGGGGGGGACAATGAGCAGTTCTTC. Protein translation: CASSRASGGDNEQFF.